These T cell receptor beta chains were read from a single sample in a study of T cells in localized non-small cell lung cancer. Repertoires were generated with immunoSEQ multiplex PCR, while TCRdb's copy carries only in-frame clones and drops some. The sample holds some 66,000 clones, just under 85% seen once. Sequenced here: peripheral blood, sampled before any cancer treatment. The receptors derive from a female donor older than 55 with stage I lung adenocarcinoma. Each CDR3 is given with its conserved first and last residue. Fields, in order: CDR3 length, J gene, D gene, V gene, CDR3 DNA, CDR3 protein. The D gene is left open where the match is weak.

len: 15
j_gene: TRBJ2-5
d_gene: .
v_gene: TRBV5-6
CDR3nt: TGTGCCAGCAGCTTGTTACAAGGGGGAATCAAGGCCCAGTACTTC
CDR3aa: CASSLLQGGIKAQYF

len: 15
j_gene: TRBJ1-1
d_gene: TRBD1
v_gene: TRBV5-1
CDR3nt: TGCGCCAGCAGCTTGCGACAGGGCTCGGCCACTGAAGCTTTCTTT
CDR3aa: CASSLRQGSATEAFF

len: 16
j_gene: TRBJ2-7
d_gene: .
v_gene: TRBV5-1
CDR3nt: TGCGCCAGCAGCTTGGGTGCGGACACCTTTTTGTACGAGCAGTACTTC
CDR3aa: CASSLGADTFLYEQYF

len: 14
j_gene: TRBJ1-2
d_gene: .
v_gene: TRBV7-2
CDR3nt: TGTGCCAGCAGCTTATCTCCAGGCCTGAGGGGCTACACCTTC
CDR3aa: CASSLSPGLRGYTF

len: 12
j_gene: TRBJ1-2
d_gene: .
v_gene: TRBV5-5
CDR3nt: TGTGCCAGCAGCTTTCCAGGGGATGGCTACACCTTC
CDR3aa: CASSFPGDGYTF

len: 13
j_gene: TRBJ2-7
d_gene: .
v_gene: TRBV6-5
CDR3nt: TGTGCCAGCAGCCTTTCGACGCCTACGCAACAGTACTTC
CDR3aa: CASSLSTPTQQYF

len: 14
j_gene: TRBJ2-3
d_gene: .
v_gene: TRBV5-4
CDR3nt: TGTGCCAGCAGCTTGGGAGGAAGGACAGATACGCAGTATTTT
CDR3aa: CASSLGGRTDTQYF

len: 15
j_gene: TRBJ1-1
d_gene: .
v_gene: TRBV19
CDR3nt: TGTGCCAGTAGTAAGTCGGACCCCGGTAGCACTGAAGCTTTCTTT
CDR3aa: CASSKSDPGSTEAFF

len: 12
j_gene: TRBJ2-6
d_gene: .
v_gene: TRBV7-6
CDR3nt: TGTGCCGGGTCCTCTGGGGCCAACGTCCTGACTTTC
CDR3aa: CAGSSGANVLTF

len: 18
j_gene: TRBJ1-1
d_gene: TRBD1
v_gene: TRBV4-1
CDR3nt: TGCGCCAGCAGCCAGGACGGGACAGGGGGTCGGAAGAACACTGAAGCTTTCTTT
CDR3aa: CASSQDGTGGRKNTEAFF

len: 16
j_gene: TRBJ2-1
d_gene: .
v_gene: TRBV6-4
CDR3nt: TGTGCCAGCACCCCAAACGGAGAGGGGGTGACCAATGAGCAGTTCTTC
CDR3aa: CASTPNGEGVTNEQFF

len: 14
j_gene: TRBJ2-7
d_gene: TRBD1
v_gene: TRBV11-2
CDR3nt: TGTGCCAGCAGCTTAGGGACAGGGGCCTACGAGCAGTACTTC
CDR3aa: CASSLGTGAYEQYF

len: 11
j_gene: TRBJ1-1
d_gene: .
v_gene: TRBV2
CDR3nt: TGTGCCAGCAGTGAAGGGACAACAGCTTTCTTT
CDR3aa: CASSEGTTAFF

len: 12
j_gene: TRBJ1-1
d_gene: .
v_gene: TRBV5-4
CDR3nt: TGTGCCAGCAGCCTGTGGCGAAATGAAGCTTTCTTT
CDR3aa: CASSLWRNEAFF

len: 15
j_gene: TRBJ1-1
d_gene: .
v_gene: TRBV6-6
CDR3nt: TGTGCCAGCAGTTCAGCCGGGGGTAGGTCGACTGAAGCTTTCTTT
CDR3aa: CASSSAGGRSTEAFF

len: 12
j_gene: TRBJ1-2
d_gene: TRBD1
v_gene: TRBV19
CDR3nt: TGTGCCAGCGGACAGGGGAGATATGGCTACACCTTC
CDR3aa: CASGQGRYGYTF

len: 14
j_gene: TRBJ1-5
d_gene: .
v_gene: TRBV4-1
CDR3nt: TGCGCCAGCAGCCAAGTAGGGCCTAGGGAGCCCCAGCATTTT
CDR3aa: CASSQVGPREPQHF